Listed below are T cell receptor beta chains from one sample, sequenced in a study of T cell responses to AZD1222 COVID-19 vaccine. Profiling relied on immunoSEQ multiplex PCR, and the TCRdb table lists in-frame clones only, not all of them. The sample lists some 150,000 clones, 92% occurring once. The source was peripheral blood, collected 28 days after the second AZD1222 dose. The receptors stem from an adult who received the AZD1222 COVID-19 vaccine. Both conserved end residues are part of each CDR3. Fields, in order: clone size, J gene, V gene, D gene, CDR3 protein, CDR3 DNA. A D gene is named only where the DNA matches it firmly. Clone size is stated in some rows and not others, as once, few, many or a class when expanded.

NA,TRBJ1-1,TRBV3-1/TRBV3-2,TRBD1,CASSDPGQGEIEAFF,TGTGCCAGCAGTGACCCCGGACAGGGTGAGATTGAAGCTTTCTTT
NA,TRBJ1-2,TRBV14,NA,CASSHWDTPNYGYTF,TGTGCCAGCAGCCATTGGGACACCCCTAACTATGGCTACACCTTC
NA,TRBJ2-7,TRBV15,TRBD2,CATSRSGRAYEQYF,TGTGCCACCAGCAGGAGCGGGAGGGCCTACGAGCAGTACTTC
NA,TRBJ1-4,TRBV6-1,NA,CASSEAGTRAREKLFF,TGTGCCAGCAGTGAAGCTGGGACTCGGGCGAGGGAAAAACTGTTTTTT
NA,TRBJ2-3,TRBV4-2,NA,CASRGGSTDTQYF,TGTGCCAGCAGAGGCGGGAGCACAGATACGCAGTATTTT
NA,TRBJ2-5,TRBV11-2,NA,CASSLDMGETQYF,TGTGCCAGCAGCTTAGATATGGGGGAGACCCAGTACTTC
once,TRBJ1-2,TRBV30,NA,CAQHGTNYGYTF,TGTGCCCAACACGGAACTAACTATGGCTACACCTTC
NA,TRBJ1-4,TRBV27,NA,CASTRVWGEKLFF,TGTGCCAGCACCAGGGTCTGGGGCGAAAAACTGTTTTTT
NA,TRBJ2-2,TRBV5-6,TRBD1,CASSWDRQGPNTGELFF,TGTGCCAGCAGCTGGGACCGACAGGGCCCGAACACCGGGGAGCTGTTTTTT
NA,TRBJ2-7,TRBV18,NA,CASSGGTAYEQYF,TGTGCCAGCTCGGGGGGCACCGCCTACGAGCAGTACTTC
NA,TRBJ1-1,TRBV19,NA,CASSIQLGSPWTEAFF,TGTGCCAGTAGTATACAGCTCGGCTCCCCTTGGACCGAAGCTTTCTTT
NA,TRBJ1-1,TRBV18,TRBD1,CASSRWTGVLSNTEAFF,TGTGCCAGCTCACGGTGGACAGGGGTCCTTTCCAACACTGAAGCTTTCTTT
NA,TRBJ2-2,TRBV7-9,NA,CASSPGTHTGELFF,TGTGCCAGCAGCCCCGGGACACACACCGGGGAGCTGTTTTTT
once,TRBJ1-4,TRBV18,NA,CASSPPSEGSEKLFF,TGTGCCAGCTCACCACCGTCAGAGGGCTCGGAAAAACTGTTTTTT
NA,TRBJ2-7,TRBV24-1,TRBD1,CATSDQGQGTPYEQYF,TGTGCCACCAGTGACCAGGGACAGGGCACCCCCTACGAGCAGTACTTC
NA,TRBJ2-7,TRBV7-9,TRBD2,CASSLALAGAISYEQYF,TGTGCCAGCAGCTTAGCGCTAGCGGGAGCTATCTCCTACGAGCAGTACTTC
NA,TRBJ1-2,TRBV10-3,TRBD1,CAISALTGGHGYTF,TGTGCCATCAGTGCCTTGACAGGGGGCCATGGCTACACCTTC